These 7 T cell receptor beta chains originate from one sample sequenced in a study of T cells after yellow fever vaccination. Using its own MiXCR run on the 5' RACE reads, TCRdb lists one record per CDR3 protein. The sample consists of around 50,000 distinct CDR3 sequences, around 6.4% of them appearing once. Sequenced material: PBMCs, either bulk or a sorted T-cell subset (CD4+, CD8+, memory, or dextramer-sorted; not recorded which), taken 45 days after the yellow fever booster vaccination. These receptors all stem from a man aged 25 to 40 who received the YFV17D yellow fever vaccine.

The chain recombines TRBV30 with TRBJ2-6; a possible D gene is TRBD1 (6 bases). CDR3 size: 14 residues. From germline, CDR1 is GTSNPN and CDR2 SVGIG (reference sequence). V dropped 8 bases and J dropped 2 bases, with 13 bases sitting between them. The CDR3 DNA reads as TGTGCCAGTACAGGGAACGCTGGGGCCAACGTCCTGACTTTC. It translates to CASTGNAGANVLTF.

This clonotype was seen ten or more times. This chain links TRBV5-5 with TRBJ1-1, with D perhaps TRBD1 (6 bases). Germline-derived CDR1 and CDR2 are SGHKS and YYEKEE (reference sequence). The CDR3 totals 15 residues. V gave up 0 bases and J gave up 0 bases, with 9 bases separating them. The CDR3 nucleotides are TGTGCCAGCAGCTTGGTAGGGGGAATGAACACTGAAGCTTTCTTT. This sequence encodes CASSLVGGMNTEAFF.

This clonotype showed up many times. The rearrangement uses TRBV27 and TRBJ2-2; D call uncertain. CDR1 and CDR2 (germline): MNHEY, SMNVEV (reference sequence). V shed 2 bases and J shed 2 bases, with 9 bases lying between them. The CDR3 is 15 residues long. CDR3 bases: TGTGCCAGCAGTTTAAGTGGGCATAACACCGGGGAGCTGTTTTTT. It yields the protein CASSLSGHNTGELFF.

The chain joins TRBV5-5 to TRBJ2-2; 9 positions match TRBD1. The length of the CDR3 is 16 residues. CDR1 and CDR2 from the germline V gene are SGHKS and YYEKEE (reference sequence). Germline trimming cut 4 bases from V and 7 bases from J; bases unmatched to any gene: 11. Here the CDR3 DNA reads TGTGCCAGCAGCCCCGGGCACAGGGGGCCAGGCGGGGAGCTGTTTTTT. Protein sequence: CASSPGHRGPGGELFF.

This chain links TRBV7-9 with TRBJ1-1, with 7 bases matching TRBD1. Germline CDR1 is SEHNR and CDR2 is FQNEAQ (reference sequence). CDR3 length: 13 residues. With V trimmed by 10 bases and J by 0 bases, 5 bases remained unmatched. The CDR3, as DNA: TGTGCCACTACGACAGGGATGAACACTGAAGCTTTCTTT. Translating gives CATTTGMNTEAFF.

This clonotype was detected many times. The gene calls are TRBV11-2 and TRBJ2-5; possibly TRBD1 or TRBD2 for D (5 bases each). Trimming removed 5 bases at V and 6 bases at J, with 10 bases between. Germline assignment: CDR1 SGHAT and CDR2 FQNNGV. The CDR3 extends over 12 amino acids. For the CDR3, the DNA is TGTGCCAGCAGCGCAGAGGGGAAGACCCAGTACTTC. Translating gives CASSAEGKTQYF. The entire variable domain, with the rest obtained from reference TRBV11-2 and TRBJ2-5, is as follows: EAGVAQSPRYKIIEKRQSVAFWCNPISGHATLYWYQQILGQGPKLLIQFQNNGVVDDSQLPKDRFSAERLKGVDSTLKIQPAKLEDSAVYLCASSAEGKTQYFGPGTRLLVL.

The table lists this clonotype with a few counts. CDR3 bases: TGTGCCAGCTCACCTGGGCTAGCGGGAGGTCTCACAGATACGCAGTATTTT. It translates to CASSPGLAGGLTDTQYF. V and J are TRBV18 and TRBJ2-3; 11 bases align to TRBD2. Germline loops: CDR1 KGHSH, CDR2 LQKENI. The V and J ends lost 3 bases and 2 bases, in that order; junction bases with no gene match: 7. The CDR3 sequence is 17 residues long.